This TCR beta chain was captured by sequencing in a study of shared clonotypes between healthy human individuals. Samples underwent the assay at deep level. Sequencing used immunoSEQ multiplex PCR; TCRdb keeps in-frame clones, though not all of them. The sample yields 2 million to 2.5 million clones, more than 80% seen once. Whole-study findings and limits: Relative to memory subsets, naive subsets generally showed larger estimated richness. Represented diversity (both genetic and exposure-history) was limited by the small number of donors.

With regard to this clone: The antigen remains undetermined.

Germline CDR1 and CDR2: MNHNS and SASEGT. The V gene lost 4 bases and the J gene lost 6 bases, with 19 bases spanning the gap. The CDR3 runs 15 residues. The origin of this receptor is a man younger than 35 in good health. Some clones in this sample may be carry-over from other donors' samples. Sequencing was done on a sample of naive CD4+ T cells from PBMCs. As to subset: CD45RA+ positively selected. The rearrangement uses TRBV6-1 and TRBJ2-7, with D perhaps matching TRBD1 (8 bases). CDR3 in DNA: TGTGCCAGCAGTGTGGGGGGGACAGGCCCCCTCGAGCAGTACTTC. Protein: CASSVGGTGPLEQYF.